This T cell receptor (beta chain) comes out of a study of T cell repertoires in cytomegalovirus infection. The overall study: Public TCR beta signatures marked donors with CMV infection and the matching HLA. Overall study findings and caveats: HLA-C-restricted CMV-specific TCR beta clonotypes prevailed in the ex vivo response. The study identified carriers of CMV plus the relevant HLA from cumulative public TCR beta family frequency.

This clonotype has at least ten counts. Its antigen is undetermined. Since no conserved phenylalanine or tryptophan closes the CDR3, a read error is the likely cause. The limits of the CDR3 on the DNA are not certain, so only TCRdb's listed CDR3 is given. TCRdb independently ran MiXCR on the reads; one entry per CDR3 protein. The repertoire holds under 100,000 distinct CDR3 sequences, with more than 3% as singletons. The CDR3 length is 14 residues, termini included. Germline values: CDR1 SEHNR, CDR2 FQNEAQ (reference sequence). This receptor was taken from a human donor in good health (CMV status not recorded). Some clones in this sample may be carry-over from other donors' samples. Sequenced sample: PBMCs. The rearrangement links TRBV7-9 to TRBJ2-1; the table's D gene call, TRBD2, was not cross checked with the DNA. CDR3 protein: CASSPNQDLAGGLL.